The 18 T cell receptor beta chains below were found in one sample sequenced in a study of blood T cell repertoires in COVID-19. Method: immunoSEQ multiplex PCR; TCRdb's copy keeps in-frame clones and lacks some. The data contain fewer than 100,000 clones, roughly 90% of them seen just once; the ten biggest clones take up 0.65% to 0.9%. The sample was peripheral blood. The source is a woman of 80 years or more with acute or convalescent COVID-19.

The chain joins TRBV2 to TRBJ1-1, with 10 bases that match TRBD1. The germline CDR1 and CDR2 sequences are SNHLY and FYNNEI. The junction had 3 bases not matched to a gene; V was cut back by 2 bases and J by 0 bases. The CDR3 contains 16 residues. Here the CDR3 reads CASSERQGALNTEAFF. Here the CDR3 DNA reads TGTGCCAGCAGTGAAAGACAGGGGGCGTTGAACACTGAAGCTTTCTTT. The complete variable domain, with remaining parts taken from reference TRBV2 and TRBJ1-1, reads EPEVTQTPSHQVTQMGQEVILRCVPISNHLYFYWYRQILGQKVEFLVSFYNNEISEKSEIFDDQFSVERPDGSNFTLKIRSTKLEDSAMYFCASSERQGALNTEAFFGQGTRLTVV.

The chain couples TRBV29-1 to TRBJ2-2; perhaps TRBD2 as D (6 bases). This CDR3 has 14 residues. The V and J ends lost 7 bases and 0 bases respectively, with 12 bases between them. Germline lookup yields CDR1 SQVTM and CDR2 ANQGSEA. The CDR3 loop reads CSARDSPNTGELFF. The CDR3 DNA is TGCAGCGCCAGGGACTCCCCGAACACCGGGGAGCTGTTTTTT.

The chain uses TRBV24-1 and TRBJ2-1, with 15 bases that match TRBD2. The CDR3 extends over 20 amino acids. In germline, CDR1 is KGHDR, CDR2 SFDVKD. The V and J ends lost 3 bases and 7 bases, in that order; junction bases with no gene match: 15. The CDR3 region has the DNA TGTGCCACCAGTGATGGACGGAGAACCGGGACTAGCGGGAGGTTGAATGAGCAGTTCTTC. This sequence encodes CATSDGRRTGTSGRLNEQFF.

This chain links TRBV27 with TRBJ2-2, with 8 nucleotides matching TRBD2. After removal of 2 bases from V and 7 bases from J, the junction contained 6 bases not matched to a gene. The CDR3 is made up of 15 amino acids. CDR1 and CDR2 from the germline V gene are MNHEY and SMNVEV (reference sequence). The CDR3 DNA follows: TGTGCCAGCAGTTTAGCGGGAGGATTTATCGGGGAGCTGTTTTTT. This sequence encodes CASSLAGGFIGELFF.

The chain recombines TRBV5-1 with TRBJ1-1; tentatively, D is TRBD1 (6 bases). The germline V gene has CDR1 SGHRS and CDR2 YFSETQ. Trimming cost V 3 bases and J 5 bases, with 14 bases left between them. This CDR3 region has 14 residues. Here the CDR3 reads CASSSAQGGTEAFF. DNA for the CDR3: TGCGCCAGCAGCTCGGCACAGGGTGGGACTGAAGCTTTCTTT.

This chain uses TRBV4-1 with TRBJ2-2, with D hard to call. V lost 0 bases, J lost 5 bases, and 10 bases lay in between. This CDR3 is 15 amino acids long. Germline CDR1 and CDR2: MGHRA and YSYEKL. The DNA for the CDR3 is TGCGCCAGCAGCCAAGATAGACGGAGTACCGGGGAGCTGTTTTTT. Translation gives CASSQDRRSTGELFF.

Of note for this clone: The junction departs from germline at one end; a sequencing error may be responsible. The V call is TRBV25-1, the J call TRBJ2-7; TRBD2 might be the D (5 bases). The germline V gene encodes CDR1 MGHDK and CDR2 SYGVNS. This CDR3 contains 11 residues. DNA of the CDR3: TGTGCCAGCAGTGAAGGGCTAGCTTGGCACTTC. The encoded protein is CASSEGLAWHF.

The V call is TRBV5-5, the J call TRBJ1-3, with TRBD1 as a possible D gene (5 bases). V was clipped by 4 bases and J by 15 bases, with 17 bases between them. The CDR3 totals 12 residues. The V gene's germline CDR1 is SGHKS and CDR2 YYEKEE (reference sequence). CDR3 sequence: CASSGGAAPEYF. The CDR3, as DNA: TGTGCCAGCAGCGGAGGGGCCGCTCCTGAATATTTT. Variable domain in full (rest from reference TRBV5-5 and TRBJ1-3): DAGVTQSPTHLIKTRGQQVTLRCSPISGHKSVSWYQQVLGQGPQFIFQYYEKEERGRGNFPDRFSARQFPNYSSELNVNALLLGDSALYLCASSGGAAPEYFGEGSWLTVV.

The J gene is TRBJ1-5, the V gene TRBV6-1; 7 bases are a match to TRBD1. The trim removed 3 bases at V and 5 bases at J, leaving 4 bases unmatched. CDR3 length equals 14 residues. Germline CDR1 and CDR2: MNHNS and SASEGT. CDR3 sequence: CASSEQQGDQPQHF. For the CDR3, the DNA is TGTGCCAGCAGTGAGCAGCAGGGGGATCAGCCCCAGCATTTT.

This clone was observed a handful of times. The rearrangement links TRBV6-5 to TRBJ2-7; 15 bases line up with TRBD2. Germline V lookup: CDR1 MNHEY, CDR2 SVGAGI. Trimming removed 4 bases from V and 2 bases from J; junction bases left unmatched: 3. This CDR3 is 16 amino acids long. CDR3 nucleotide sequence: TGTGCCAGCAGTTCAGGACTAGCGGGAGGGGCCTACGAGCAGTACTTC. Residues: CASSSGLAGGAYEQYF.

This clone has just a few counts. The chain couples TRBV28 to TRBJ2-2, with TRBD2 matching 11 bases. V was pared by 2 bases and J by 5 bases, with 4 bases of the junction left unmatched. There are 16 residues in the CDR3. The germline V gene has CDR1 MDHEN and CDR2 SYDVKM. The CDR3 is CASSLLAGGQTGELFF. DNA of the CDR3: TGTGCCAGCAGTTTACTAGCGGGAGGTCAAACCGGGGAGCTGTTTTTT. The full variable domain, its missing parts supplied by reference TRBV28 and TRBJ2-2, is DVKVTQSSRYLVKRTGEKVFLECVQDMDHENMFWYRQDPGLGLRLIYFSYDVKMKEKGDIPEGYSVSREKKERFSLILESASTNQTSMYLCASSLLAGGQTGELFFGEGSRLTVL.

J is TRBJ2-3 and V is TRBV5-1; 8 nucleotides line up with TRBD2. The CDR3 runs 16 residues. Germline lookup yields CDR1 SGHRS and CDR2 YFSETQ. V dropped 0 bases and J dropped 2; count of bases not matched to a gene: 5. CDR3 region: CASSLVLAGNTDTQYF. Written as DNA, the CDR3 is TGCGCCAGCAGCTTGGTGTTAGCGGGAAACACAGATACGCAGTATTTT.

V is TRBV3-1 (or the pseudogene TRBV3-2) and J is TRBJ2-1; no clear D. V was pared by 5 bases and J by 8 bases, with 7 bases between. CDR1 and CDR2 (germline): LGHDT, YNNKEL (reference sequence). This CDR3 is built from 11 residues. In nucleotides, the CDR3 is TGTGCCAGCAGCAGCTTTGATGAGCAGTTCTTC. This encodes CASSSFDEQFF.

This chain connects TRBV18 to TRBJ2-7, with TRBD1 identical over 7 bases. V dropped 6 bases and J dropped 0; count of bases not matched to a gene: 8. The CDR3 extends over 15 amino acids. The V gene's germline CDR1 is KGHSH and CDR2 LQKENI. CDR3 DNA sequence: TGTGCCAGCTCGCGACACCGGGACAGCTCCTACGAGCAGTACTTC. Translated: CASSRHRDSSYEQYF.

The chain couples TRBV5-6 to TRBJ1-5; 8 bases match TRBD1. Germline V lookup: CDR1 SGHDT, CDR2 YYEEEE. The CDR3 runs 16 residues. The ends lost 1 base at V and 7 bases at J; junction bases unmatched: 10. DNA of the CDR3: TGTGCCAGCAGCTTGCTCAGGGGGCGCGAGCGACAGCCCCAGCATTTT. Translating gives CASSLLRGRERQPQHF.

This clone counts as medium-sized. The chain links TRBV28 to TRBJ1-5, with D unresolved. CDR3 length: 14 amino acids. V dropped 7 bases and J dropped 0 bases, with 10 bases sitting between them. Germline V CDR1 and CDR2: MDHEN, SYDVKM. The CDR3 loop is CASIPGPSNQPQHF. DNA of the CDR3: TGTGCCAGCATTCCTGGGCCTAGCAATCAGCCCCAGCATTTT.

The chain combines TRBV11-3 with TRBJ1-6, with 7 bases lining up with TRBD1. This CDR3 region has 13 residues. The germline CDR1 and CDR2 sequences are SGHNT and YENEEA. Trimming cost V 5 bases and J 11 bases; bases outside gene matches: 6. For the CDR3, the DNA is TGTGCCAGCAGCGAGGGGGCCGGGACACCCCTCCACTTT. Protein sequence: CASSEGAGTPLHF. Variable domain in full (rest from reference TRBV11-3 and TRBJ1-6): EAGVVQSPRYKIIEKKQPVAFWCNPISGHNTLYWYLQNLGQGPELLIRYENEEAVDDSQLPKDRFSAERLKGVDSTLKIQPAELGDSAVYLCASSEGAGTPLHFGNGTRLTVT.

The chain links TRBV12-2 to TRBJ1-2; the listed D gene, TRBD1, was not tested against the DNA. TRBV12-2 corresponds to a pseudogene. This CDR3 region has 16 residues. CDR3: CASRPPRQGNYYGYTF. The CDR3 DNA sequence: TGTGCAAGTCGCCCTCCTAGACAGGGGAATTACTATGGCTACACCTTC.